The 12 T cell receptor beta chains below were found in one sample sequenced in a study of PD-L1 blockade in urothelial cancer. TCRdb's table, derived via immunoSEQ multiplex PCR, lists solely in-frame clones and lacks some. The table has 45,000 or so clones, 70% to 90% seen once; the top ten hold roughly 25%. Documented time point: pretreatment peripheral blood. The sequencing used PBMCs, collected around atezolizumab (anti-PD-L1) treatment. The receptors derive from a donor older than 35 with urothelial cancer.

The rearrangement uses TRBV4-3 and TRBJ1-3; D uncertain. Germline CDR1 is LGHNA and CDR2 is YSLEER. The CDR3 length is 15 residues. V was shortened by 2 bases and J by 0 bases, with 8 bases between the two germline ends. The chain's CDR3 is CASSQHRSSGNTIYF. The CDR3 coding sequence is TGCGCCAGCAGCCAACACAGATCCTCTGGAAACACCATATATTTT.

The V gene is TRBV27, the J gene TRBJ2-3; D might be TRBD2 (6 bases). Per germline, CDR1 MNHEY and CDR2 SMNVEV (reference sequence). The CDR3 runs to 14 residues. V was cut by 8 bases and J by 2 bases, with 14 bases left in between. The CDR3 sequence: CASYAGGLTDTQYF. The CDR3 DNA follows: TGTGCCAGCTACGCCGGGGGACTCACAGATACGCAGTATTTT.

This chain connects TRBV7-2 to TRBJ2-1, with a tentative D call TRBD2 (6 bases). In germline, CDR1 is SGHTA, CDR2 FQGNSA. Trimming took 5 bases from V and 9 from J, leaving 20 bases between them. This CDR3 has 15 residues. CDR3 amino acids: CASSPPAPGDREQFF. Here the CDR3 DNA reads TGTGCCAGCAGCCCCCCGGCTCCGGGAGATCGTGAGCAGTTCTTC. The entire variable domain, with the rest obtained from reference TRBV7-2 and TRBJ2-1, is as follows: GAGVSQSPSNKVTEKGKDVELRCDPISGHTALYWYRQSLGQGLEFLIYFQGNSAPDKSGLPSDRFSAERTGGSVSTLTIQRTQQEDSAVYLCASSPPAPGDREQFFGPGTRLTVL.

V and J are TRBV7-8 and TRBJ1-5; TRBD1 aligns across 9 bases. This CDR3 region has 16 residues. Germline lookup yields CDR1 SGHVS and CDR2 FQNEAQ. V lost 2 bases, J lost 6 bases, and 8 bases stayed unmatched. The CDR3 nucleotides are TGTGCCAGCAGCTTACTCGGGACAGGGTGGGGTCAGCCCCAGCATTTT. It codes for CASSLLGTGWGQPQHF.

The chain links TRBV15 to TRBJ1-4; weak D call: TRBD1 (5 bases). Germline CDR1 is LNHNV and CDR2 is YYDKDF (reference sequence). The ends were cut back, 8 bases at V and 7 bases at J, with 17 bases in the middle. There are 14 residues in the CDR3. The CDR3 nucleotides are TGTGCCACCTCCCAACCAGACGGGGGTGAAAAACTGTTTTTT. This sequence encodes CATSQPDGGEKLFF.

The CDR3 sequence: CATQTDPNTEAFF. The DNA for the CDR3 is TGTGCCACCCAGACAGATCCGAACACTGAAGCTTTCTTT. The gene calls are TRBV10-3 and TRBJ1-1; tentative D call: TRBD1 (5 bases). Germline values: CDR1 ENHRY, CDR2 SYGVKD. Trimming left V 10 bases short and J 1 base short, with 13 bases between. This CDR3 is built from 13 residues.

This clone was seen a few times. The chain uses TRBV11-2 and TRBJ1-2; 7 bases map to TRBD1. This CDR3 region has 15 residues. V shed 5 bases and J 5 bases; nucleotides not matched to a gene: 11. Germline V gene data show CDR1 as SGHAT and CDR2 as FQNNGV. CDR3 DNA: TGTGCCAGCAGCCATCAGGGGGGCACGGGGTATGGCTACACCTTC. Translated, it gives CASSHQGGTGYGYTF.

The chain has TRBV10-3 and TRBJ2-1; 10 bases agree with TRBD2. The CDR3 spans 13 residues. In germline, CDR1 is ENHRY, CDR2 SYGVKD. V was clipped by 8 bases and J by 6 bases; unmatched bases: 4. The CDR3 here is CAIGTSVSNEQFF. CDR3 DNA: TGTGCCATCGGGACTAGCGTTTCCAATGAGCAGTTCTTC.

The chain recombines TRBV4-3 with TRBJ2-7; 8 positions agree with TRBD1. V was pared by 3 bases and J by 4 bases, with 11 bases of the junction left unmatched. The CDR3 runs to 16 residues. Germline values: CDR1 LGHNA, CDR2 YSLEER. The CDR3 loop reads CASSQDPRGQGYEQYF. The CDR3 DNA reads TGCGCCAGCAGCCAGGACCCCAGGGGGCAGGGGTACGAGCAGTACTTC.

The chain employs TRBV5-1 and TRBJ1-3; no definite D call. Germline V gene lookup returns CDR1 SGHRS and CDR2 YFSETQ. Between the trimmed V and J ends, which lost 4 bases and 2 bases, there was a span of 7 bases. The CDR3 has 13 residues. CDR3 amino acids: CASSPSPGNTIYF. For the CDR3, the DNA is TGCGCCAGCAGCCCCTCCCCTGGAAACACCATATATTTT.

This chain uses TRBV10-1 with TRBJ1-4; D unresolved. The germline V and J ends were trimmed by 5 bases and 7 bases, with 14 bases remaining between them. The CDR3 sequence is 14 residues long. The germline V gene encodes CDR1 WNHNN and CDR2 SYGVQD (reference sequence). CDR3 bases: TGCGCCAGCAGTACCGAGGGAGCGGGTGAAAAACTGTTTTTT. This codes for CASSTEGAGEKLFF.

A word on this clone: Different DNA sequences within this sample yield the same CDR3. The chain carries TRBV18 and TRBJ1-1, with TRBD1 matching 7 bases. V trimming: 1 base; J trimming: 2 bases; junction bases outside the gene matches: 1. This CDR3 has 14 residues. Germline V gene sequence: CDR1 KGHSH, CDR2 LQKENI. CDR3 residues: CASSPQGANTEAFF. The CDR3 DNA sequence: TGTGCCAGCTCACCACAGGGGGCCAACACTGAAGCTTTCTTT.